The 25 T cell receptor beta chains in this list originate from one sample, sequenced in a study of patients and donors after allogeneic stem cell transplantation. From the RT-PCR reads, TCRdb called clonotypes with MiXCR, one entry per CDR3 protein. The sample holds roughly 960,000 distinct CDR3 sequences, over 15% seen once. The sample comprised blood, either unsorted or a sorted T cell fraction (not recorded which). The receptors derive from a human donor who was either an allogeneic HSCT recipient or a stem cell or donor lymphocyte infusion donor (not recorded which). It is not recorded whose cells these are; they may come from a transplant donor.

DNA of the CDR3: TGCAGTGCTAGAGGGGTTCGAGAGACCCAGTACTTC. Protein product: CSARGVRETQYF. V is TRBV20-1 and J is TRBJ2-5, with D unclear. The germline V gene has CDR1 DFQATT and CDR2 SNEGSKA (reference sequence). The CDR3 loop spans 12 amino acids. With 1 base removed from V and 4 bases from J, the gap between germline ends came to 7 bases.

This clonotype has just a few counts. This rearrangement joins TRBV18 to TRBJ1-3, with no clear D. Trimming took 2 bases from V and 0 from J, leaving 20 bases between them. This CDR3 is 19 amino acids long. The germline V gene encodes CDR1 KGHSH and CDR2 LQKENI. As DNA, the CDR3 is TGTGCCAGCTCACCAACGCCACAATTCGGAGCTGTCTCTGGAAACACCATATATTTT. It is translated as CASSPTPQFGAVSGNTIYF. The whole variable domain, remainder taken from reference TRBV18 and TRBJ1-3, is NAGVMQNPRHLVRRRGQEARLRCSPMKGHSHVYWYRQLPEEGLKFMVYLQKENIIDESGMPKERFSAEFPKEGPSILRIQQVVRGDSAAYFCASSPTPQFGAVSGNTIYFGEGSWLTVV.

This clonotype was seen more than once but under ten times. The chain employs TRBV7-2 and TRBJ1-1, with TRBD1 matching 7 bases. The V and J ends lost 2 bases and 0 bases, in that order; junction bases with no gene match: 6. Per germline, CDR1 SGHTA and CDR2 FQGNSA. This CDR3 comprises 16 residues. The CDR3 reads CASSLSPTGMNTEAFF. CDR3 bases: TGTGCCAGCAGCTTATCCCCGACAGGGATGAACACTGAAGCTTTCTTT.

CDR3 DNA sequence: TGTGCCAGCAGCCCCACCGGGCGGGGCGCAGATACGCAGTATTTT. This gives the protein CASSPTGRGADTQYF. V is TRBV11-2 and J is TRBJ2-3; weak D call: TRBD2 (6 bases). CDR1 is SGHAT, CDR2 FQNNGV, per germline. CDR3 length: 15 amino acids. The V gene lost 5 bases and the J gene lost 4 bases, with 16 bases spanning the gap.

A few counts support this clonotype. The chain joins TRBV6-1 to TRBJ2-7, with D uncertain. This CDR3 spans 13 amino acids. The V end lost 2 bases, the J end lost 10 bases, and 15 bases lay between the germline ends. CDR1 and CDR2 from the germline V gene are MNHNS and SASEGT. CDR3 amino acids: CASSESKARKQYF. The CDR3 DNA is TGTGCCAGCAGTGAATCGAAGGCGAGGAAACAGTACTTC.

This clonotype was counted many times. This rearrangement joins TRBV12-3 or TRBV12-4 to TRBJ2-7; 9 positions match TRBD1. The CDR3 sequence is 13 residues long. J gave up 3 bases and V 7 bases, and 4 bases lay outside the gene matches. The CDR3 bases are TGTGCCAGCACCTTGGGACAGGGCTACGAGCAGTACTTC. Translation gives CASTLGQGYEQYF.

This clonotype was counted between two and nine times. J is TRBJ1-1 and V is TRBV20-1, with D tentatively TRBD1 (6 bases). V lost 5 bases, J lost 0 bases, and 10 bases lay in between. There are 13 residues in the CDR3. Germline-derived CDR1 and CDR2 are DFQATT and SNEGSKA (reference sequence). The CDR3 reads CSAPGVLNTEAFF. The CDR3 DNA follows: TGCAGTGCTCCAGGGGTCTTGAACACTGAAGCTTTCTTT.

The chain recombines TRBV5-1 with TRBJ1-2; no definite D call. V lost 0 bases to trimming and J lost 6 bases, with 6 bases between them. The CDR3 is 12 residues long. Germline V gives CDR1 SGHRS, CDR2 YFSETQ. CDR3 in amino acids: CASSLDWDGYTF. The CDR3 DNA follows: TGCGCCAGCAGCTTGGATTGGGATGGCTACACCTTC.

DNA of the CDR3: TGTGCCAGCAGCGAAAAAAGCGGGAGGGGAACAGATACGCAGTATTTT. Translating it yields CASSEKSGRGTDTQYF. This chain joins TRBV3-1 and TRBJ2-3, with 10 nucleotides matching TRBD2. This CDR3 contains 16 residues. Germline V CDR1 and CDR2: LGHDT, YNNKEL (reference sequence). V shed 5 bases, J shed 3 bases, and the junction held 8 bases outside the gene matches.

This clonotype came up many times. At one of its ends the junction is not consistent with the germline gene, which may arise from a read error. CDR3 DNA sequence: TGTGCCAGCAGCTTCCCCACAGATACGCAGTATTTT. Amino acid sequence: CASSFPTDTQYF. This chain uses TRBV5-1 with TRBJ2-3; D unresolved. This CDR3 has 12 amino acids. In germline, CDR1 is SGHRS, CDR2 YFSETQ.

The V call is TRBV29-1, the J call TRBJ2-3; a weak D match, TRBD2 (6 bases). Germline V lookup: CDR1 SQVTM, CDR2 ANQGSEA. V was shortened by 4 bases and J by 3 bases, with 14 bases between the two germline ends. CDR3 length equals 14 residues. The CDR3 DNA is TGCAGCGTTGTCCGCCCCGGGGGAACAGATACGCAGTATTTT. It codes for CSVVRPGGTDTQYF.

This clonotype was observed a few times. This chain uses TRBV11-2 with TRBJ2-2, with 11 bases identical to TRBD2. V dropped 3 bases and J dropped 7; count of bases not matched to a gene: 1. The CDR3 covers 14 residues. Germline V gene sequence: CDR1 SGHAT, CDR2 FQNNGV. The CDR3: CASSFLAGGGELFF. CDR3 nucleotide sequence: TGTGCCAGCAGCTTTCTAGCGGGGGGCGGGGAGCTGTTTTTT. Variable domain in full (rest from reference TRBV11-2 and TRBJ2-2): EAGVAQSPRYKIIEKRQSVAFWCNPISGHATLYWYQQILGQGPKLLIQFQNNGVVDDSQLPKDRFSAERLKGVDSTLKIQPAKLEDSAVYLCASSFLAGGGELFFGEGSRLTVL.

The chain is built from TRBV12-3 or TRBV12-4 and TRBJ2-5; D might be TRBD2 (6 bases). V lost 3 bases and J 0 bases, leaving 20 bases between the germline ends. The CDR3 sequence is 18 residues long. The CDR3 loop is CASSFRHDEGDYQETQYF. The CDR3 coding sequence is TGTGCCAGCAGTTTCCGACACGACGAAGGGGACTACCAAGAGACCCAGTACTTC.

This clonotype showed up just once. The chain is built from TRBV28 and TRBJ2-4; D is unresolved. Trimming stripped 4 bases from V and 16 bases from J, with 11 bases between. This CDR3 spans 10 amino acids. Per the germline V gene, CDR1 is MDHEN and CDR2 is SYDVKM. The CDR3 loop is CASSSIFIYF. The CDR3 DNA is TGTGCCAGCAGTTCTATATTCATATACTTC.

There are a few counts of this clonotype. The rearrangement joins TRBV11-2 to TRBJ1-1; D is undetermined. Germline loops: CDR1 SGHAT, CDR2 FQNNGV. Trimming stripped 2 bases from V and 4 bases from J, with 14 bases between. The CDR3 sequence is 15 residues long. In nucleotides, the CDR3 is TGTGCCAGCAGCTTAACGGCAGGTCAAAGCACTGAAGCTTTCTTT. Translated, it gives CASSLTAGQSTEAFF.

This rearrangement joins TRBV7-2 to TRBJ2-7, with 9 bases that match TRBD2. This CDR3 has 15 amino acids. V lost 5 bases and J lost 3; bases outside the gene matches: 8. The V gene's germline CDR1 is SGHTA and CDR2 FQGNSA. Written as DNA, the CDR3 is TGTGCCAGCAGCCCCCCCCCTAGCGGGGTCTACGAGCAGTACTTC. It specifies CASSPPPSGVYEQYF.

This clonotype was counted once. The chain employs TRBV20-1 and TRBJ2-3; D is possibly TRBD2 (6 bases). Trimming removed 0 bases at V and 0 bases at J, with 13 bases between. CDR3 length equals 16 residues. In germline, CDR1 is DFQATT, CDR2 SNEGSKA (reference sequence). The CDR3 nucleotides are TGCAGTGCTAGAGATCTGGCGGAGGGGAGCACAGATACGCAGTATTTT. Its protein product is CSARDLAEGSTDTQYF.

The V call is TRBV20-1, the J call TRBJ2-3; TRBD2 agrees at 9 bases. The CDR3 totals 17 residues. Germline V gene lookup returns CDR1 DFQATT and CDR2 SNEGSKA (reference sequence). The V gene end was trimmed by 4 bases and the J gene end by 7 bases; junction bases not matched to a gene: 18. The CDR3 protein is CSATESASGTEIYTQYF. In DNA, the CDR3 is TGCAGTGCTACCGAATCGGCTAGCGGGACTGAAATCTATACGCAGTATTTT.

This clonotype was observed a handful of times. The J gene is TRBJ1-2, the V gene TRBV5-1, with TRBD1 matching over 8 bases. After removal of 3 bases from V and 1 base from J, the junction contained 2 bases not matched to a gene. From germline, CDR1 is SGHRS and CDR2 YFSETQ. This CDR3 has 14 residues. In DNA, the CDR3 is TGCGCCAGCAGCTCCAGGGGGCTTAACTATGGCTACACCTTC. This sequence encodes CASSSRGLNYGYTF.

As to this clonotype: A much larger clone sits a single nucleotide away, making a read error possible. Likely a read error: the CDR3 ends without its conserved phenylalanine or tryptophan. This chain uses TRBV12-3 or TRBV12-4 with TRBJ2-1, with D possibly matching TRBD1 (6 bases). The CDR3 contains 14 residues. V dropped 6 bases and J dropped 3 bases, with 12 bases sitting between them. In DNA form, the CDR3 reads TGTGCCAGCAGGTGGGGGCCGGACTACAATGAGCAGTTCTAC. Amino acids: CASRWGPDYNEQFY.

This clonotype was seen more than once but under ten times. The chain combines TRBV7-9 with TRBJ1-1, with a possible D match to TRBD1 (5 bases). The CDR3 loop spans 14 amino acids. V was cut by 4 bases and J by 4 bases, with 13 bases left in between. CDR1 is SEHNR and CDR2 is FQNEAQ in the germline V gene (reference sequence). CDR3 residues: CASSSWSGATEAFF. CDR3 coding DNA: TGTGCCAGCAGCTCCTGGTCCGGGGCCACTGAAGCTTTCTTT.

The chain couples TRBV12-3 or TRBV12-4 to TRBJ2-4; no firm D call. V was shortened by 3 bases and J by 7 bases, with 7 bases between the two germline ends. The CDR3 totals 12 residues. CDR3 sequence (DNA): TGTGCCAGCAGTTTCGATTCCAACATTCAGTACTTC. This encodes CASSFDSNIQYF.

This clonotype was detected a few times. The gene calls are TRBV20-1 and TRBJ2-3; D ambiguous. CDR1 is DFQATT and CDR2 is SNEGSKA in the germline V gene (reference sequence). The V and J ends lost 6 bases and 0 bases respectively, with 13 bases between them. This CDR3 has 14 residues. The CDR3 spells CSAKPTVSTDTQYF. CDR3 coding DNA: TGCAGTGCCAAACCCACCGTTAGCACAGATACGCAGTATTTT.

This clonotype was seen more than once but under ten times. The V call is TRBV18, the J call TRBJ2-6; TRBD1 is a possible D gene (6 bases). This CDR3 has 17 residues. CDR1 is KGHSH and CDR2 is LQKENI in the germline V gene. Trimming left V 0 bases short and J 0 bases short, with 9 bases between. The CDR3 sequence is CASSPPRGDSGANVLTF. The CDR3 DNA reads TGTGCCAGCTCACCACCCAGGGGTGACTCTGGGGCCAACGTCCTGACTTTC.

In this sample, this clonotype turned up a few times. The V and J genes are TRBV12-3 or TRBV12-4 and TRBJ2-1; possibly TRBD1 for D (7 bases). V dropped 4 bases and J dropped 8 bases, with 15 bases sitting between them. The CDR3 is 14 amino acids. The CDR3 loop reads CASSSTAGGHEQFF. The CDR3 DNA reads TGTGCCAGCAGTTCAACGGCAGGGGGGCATGAGCAGTTCTTC.